The next 27 T cell receptor beta chains were all read from a single sample in a study of T cells in Graves' hyperthyroidism and ophthalmopathy. Regions amplified from RNA transcripts were the TCR beta CDR3 regions. An initial round of RT-PCR targeting the TCR CDR3 relied on the HTBI primer set. TCRdb re-derived calls from the multiplex PCR reads in MiXCR, one entry per CDR3 protein. The sample has around 110,000 distinct CDR3 sequences; roughly 15% are singletons. The sequenced sample was blood. The receptor source for this set is a woman aged 50 to 60 with Graves' hyperthyroidism.

This clonotype appeared many times. The chain combines TRBV28 with TRBJ2-1; 12 nucleotides match TRBD2. After removal of 5 bases from V and 0 bases from J, the junction contained 2 bases not matched to a gene. The germline V gene encodes CDR1 MDHEN and CDR2 SYDVKM. This CDR3 spans 16 amino acids. The CDR3 coding sequence is TGTGCCAGCAGTGGGACTAGCGGGCTCTCCTACAATGAGCAGTTCTTC. As protein: CASSGTSGLSYNEQFF.

This clonotype showed up many times. The gene calls are TRBV7-2 and TRBJ2-5; D gene uncertain. Trimming cost V 1 base and J 5 bases, with 11 bases left between them. Germline V lookup: CDR1 SGHTA, CDR2 FQGNSA. The CDR3 contains 14 residues. CDR3 sequence: CASSLGSRGETQYF. The CDR3 nucleotides read TGTGCCAGCAGCTTAGGTTCCCGAGGCGAGACCCAGTACTTC.

This clonotype was picked up many times. The V gene is TRBV30, the J gene TRBJ2-5; 11 bases map to TRBD2. In germline, CDR1 is GTSNPN, CDR2 SVGIG (reference sequence). CDR3 length: 16 residues. V was clipped by 0 bases and J by 4 bases; unmatched bases: 7. CDR3 in DNA: TGTGCCTGGAGTGTAGGGACTAGCGGTATGAGAGAGACCCAGTACTTC. It is translated as CAWSVGTSGMRETQYF.

This clonotype was observed many times. In DNA form, the CDR3 reads TGTGCCAGCACCCTCGCGGCTAGCGGCTCAGATACGCAGTATTTT. The encoded protein is CASTLAASGSDTQYF. The gene calls are TRBV27 and TRBJ2-3, with 7 nucleotides matching TRBD2. Germline V gene sequence: CDR1 MNHEY, CDR2 SMNVEV (reference sequence). Trimming at V came to 7 bases and at J to 4 bases, leaving 11 bases not matched to a gene. The CDR3 is made up of 15 amino acids.

The table lists this clonotype with many counts. The J gene is TRBJ2-2, the V gene TRBV2, with 9 bases identical to TRBD2. Germline V gene lookup returns CDR1 SNHLY and CDR2 FYNNEI. Trimming removed 4 bases from V and 0 bases from J; junction bases left unmatched: 9. This CDR3 contains 18 residues. CDR3 nucleotide sequence: TGTGCCAGCAGTGGGAATCGTCTAGCGGGGCCGAACACCGGGGAGCTGTTTTTT. Its translation is CASSGNRLAGPNTGELFF. Full variable domain (outside the CDR3, taken from reference TRBV2 and TRBJ2-2): EPEVTQTPSHQVTQMGQEVILRCVPISNHLYFYWYRQILGQKVEFLVSFYNNEISEKSEIFDDQFSVERPDGSNFTLKIRSTKLEDSAMYFCASSGNRLAGPNTGELFFGEGSRLTVL.

This clonotype was recorded once. The rearrangement joins TRBV6-2 or TRBV6-3 to TRBJ2-1; 13 bases are shared with TRBD2. This CDR3 contains 17 residues. The V gene's germline CDR1 is MNHEY and CDR2 SVGEGT. V shed 6 bases, J shed 2 bases, and the junction held 7 bases outside the gene matches. The DNA of the CDR3 is TGTGCCAGCAGGAAAAAAGGGACTAGCGGGACCTACAATGAGCAGTTCTTC. Protein: CASRKKGTSGTYNEQFF.

Many counts were recorded for this clonotype. The rearrangement joins TRBV30 to TRBJ2-2; TRBD1 might be the D (6 bases). Between the trimmed V and J ends, which lost 0 bases and 0 bases, there was a span of 11 bases. CDR3 length: 16 residues. The germline V gene encodes CDR1 GTSNPN and CDR2 SVGIG (reference sequence). The CDR3 here is CAWSVLGTPNTGELFF. CDR3 bases: TGTGCCTGGAGTGTACTGGGGACACCGAACACCGGGGAGCTGTTTTTT. Based on the CDR3 plus reference TRBV30 and TRBJ2-2, the full variable domain is SQTIHQWPATLVQPVGSPLSLECTVEGTSNPNLYWYRQAAGRGLQLLFYSVGIGQISSEVPQNLSASRPQDRQFILSSKKLLLSDSGFYLCAWSVLGTPNTGELFFGEGSRLTVL.

V and J are TRBV9 and TRBJ2-7, with D perhaps TRBD1 or TRBD2 (6 bases each). The germline V and J ends were trimmed by 1 base and 5 bases, with 16 bases remaining between them. The CDR3 loop spans 15 amino acids. Germline CDR1 reads SGDLS; CDR2 reads YYNGEE. DNA for the CDR3: TGTGCCAGCAGCGTAAGGGGGGACCTGGTCCACGAGCAGTACTTC. As protein: CASSVRGDLVHEQYF.

This clonotype was seen at least ten times. The J gene is TRBJ2-1, the V gene TRBV18, with 13 bases that match TRBD2. The germline gives CDR1 KGHSH, CDR2 LQKENI. With V trimmed by 3 bases and J by 6 bases, 2 bases remained unmatched. CDR3 length equals 15 residues. CDR3: CASSPRLAGGNEQFF. In DNA form, the CDR3 reads TGTGCCAGCTCACCGCGACTAGCGGGAGGCAATGAGCAGTTCTTC.

This clonotype was detected ten times or more. The chain is built from TRBV5-5 and TRBJ1-1; weak D call: TRBD1 (5 bases). Germline loops: CDR1 SGHKS, CDR2 YYEKEE (reference sequence). The CDR3 sequence is 17 residues long. V shed 3 bases and J shed 0 bases, with 18 bases lying between them. This chain's CDR3 is CASSWTGSTEMNTEAFF. The CDR3 nucleotides are TGTGCCAGCAGCTGGACCGGCTCGACAGAAATGAACACTGAAGCTTTCTTT.

This chain uses TRBV28 with TRBJ2-3, with a weak D call TRBD2 (6 bases). V was cut by 5 bases and J by 1 base, with 16 bases left in between. This CDR3 contains 16 residues. Germline V gives CDR1 MDHEN, CDR2 SYDVKM. CDR3 sequence (DNA): TGTGCCAGCAGTGTCGGAGGGCGGGCGGGCACAGATACGCAGTATTTT. Translating gives CASSVGGRAGTDTQYF.

This chain joins TRBV11-1 and TRBJ2-7; 10 bases are shared with TRBD2. Trimming at V came to 6 bases and at J to 5 bases, leaving 7 bases not matched to a gene. Germline V gene sequence: CDR1 SGHAT, CDR2 FQDESV (reference sequence). The CDR3 length is 14 residues. CDR3 sequence reads: CASRPAGGSDEQYV. CDR3 DNA sequence: TGTGCCAGCAGGCCAGCGGGAGGGAGCGACGAGCAGTACGTC.

This clonotype was counted ten times or more. The chain employs TRBV20-1 and TRBJ2-4; D may be TRBD1 (6 bases). The CDR3 is made up of 11 amino acids. The V end was cut by 6 bases, the J end by 11 bases, with 14 bases between. Germline assignment: CDR1 DFQATT and CDR2 SNEGSKA (reference sequence). The CDR3 nucleotides are TGCAGTGCCGGGGAACAGGGCTTTCAGTACTTC. Its protein product is CSAGEQGFQYF.

In this sample, this clonotype turned up many times. The chain has TRBV29-1 and TRBJ1-2; tentative D call: TRBD1 (6 bases). Trimming shortened V by 4 bases and J by 2 bases, and 11 bases separated the two germline ends. CDR1 is SQVTM, CDR2 ANQGSEA, per germline. The CDR3 spans 13 residues. DNA for the CDR3: TGCAGCGTTGTTGGGGGCGCCAACTATGGCTACACCTTC. Protein sequence: CSVVGGANYGYTF.

The rearrangement joins TRBV5-1 to TRBJ2-7; TRBD1 aligns across 9 bases. Germline lookup yields CDR1 SGHRS and CDR2 YFSETQ. J was trimmed by 6 bases and V by 4 bases; bases with no gene match: 14. This CDR3 spans 16 amino acids. CDR3 in DNA: TGCGCCAGCAGCATTGGGAGCGGGACAGGGTACTTCGAGCAGTACTTC. Translated, it gives CASSIGSGTGYFEQYF.

In its sample, this clonotype was seen many times. V usage is TRBV20-1 and J usage is TRBJ1-4; tentatively, D is TRBD1 (6 bases). Trimming took off 6 bases at V and 7 bases at J, with 15 bases between the two ends. The CDR3 is 13 residues long. Germline V lookup: CDR1 DFQATT, CDR2 SNEGSKA (reference sequence). DNA of the CDR3: TGCAGTGCCAGGACAGACGCCTCTGAAAAACTGTTTTTT. Amino acids: CSARTDASEKLFF.

This sequence joins TRBV4-1 and TRBJ2-2; possibly TRBD1 for D (7 bases). The V gene lost 3 bases and the J gene lost 4 bases, with 15 bases spanning the gap. The germline V gene has CDR1 MGHRA and CDR2 YSYEKL. CDR3 size: 16 residues. The chain's CDR3 is CASSQAGQPPTGELFF. CDR3 DNA sequence: TGCGCCAGCAGCCAGGCGGGACAGCCACCCACCGGGGAGCTGTTTTTT.

This clonotype was counted many times. The J gene is TRBJ1-6, the V gene TRBV10-2; D unclear. The CDR3 is made up of 13 amino acids. Per germline, CDR1 WSHSY and CDR2 SAAADI. V lost 4 bases and J lost 9, with 10 bases in between. The CDR3 bases are TGCGCCAGCAGTGCTCCACCCGGTTCACCCCTCCACTTT. Its protein is CASSAPPGSPLHF.

This chain uses TRBV11-2 with TRBJ2-2; D remains ambiguous. In germline, CDR1 is SGHAT, CDR2 FQNNGV. The CDR3 is 14 residues long. Trimming pared 0 bases from V and 4 bases from J, leaving 6 bases between. CDR3 sequence (DNA): TGTGCCAGCAGCTTAGACGGAGCCACCGGGGAGCTGTTTTTT. Translating gives CASSLDGATGELFF.

This clonotype was observed many times. The chain uses TRBV25-1 and TRBJ2-3; the match to TRBD2 covers 10 bases. Trimming took 7 bases from V and 5 from J; bases not matched to a gene: 9. The CDR3 is 15 residues long. Germline CDR1 MGHDK, CDR2 SYGVNS. In DNA form, the CDR3 reads TGTGCCAGCAAACGATCTAGCGGGAGAGGAGATACGCAGTATTTT. It yields the protein CASKRSSGRGDTQYF.

This clonotype was recorded a few times. J is TRBJ1-3 and V is TRBV19; 8 bases align to TRBD1. The CDR3 totals 16 residues. J lost 1 base, V lost 7 bases, and 9 bases had no gene match. CDR1 and CDR2 from the germline V gene are LNHDA and SQIVND (reference sequence). The CDR3 DNA follows: TGTGCCAGTATTGGGACAGGAGGAATGTCTGGAAACACCATATATTTT. Its translation: CASIGTGGMSGNTIYF.

Ten or more counts support this clonotype. The rearrangement joins TRBV3-1 to TRBJ1-1; D not certain. CDR1 and CDR2 from the germline V gene are LGHDT and YNNKEL (reference sequence). The CDR3 has 14 residues. V lost 2 bases to trimming and J lost 2 bases, with 9 bases between them. DNA for the CDR3: TGTGCCAGCAGCCAACGTAGTTTTAACACTGAAGCTTTCTTT. Protein product: CASSQRSFNTEAFF.

The rearrangement joins TRBV9 to TRBJ2-1; D is uncertain. This CDR3 has 14 amino acids. Germline CDR1 reads SGDLS; CDR2 reads YYNGEE. Trimming pared 0 bases from V and 13 bases from J, leaving 17 bases between. The CDR3: CASSVDPDSSGQFF. Written as DNA, the CDR3 is TGTGCCAGCAGCGTAGATCCCGATAGCTCGGGTCAGTTCTTC.

This clonotype was seen at least ten times. The genes are TRBV6-2 or TRBV6-3 and TRBJ2-1, with TRBD2 as a possible D gene (6 bases). Per the germline V gene, CDR1 is MNHEY and CDR2 is SVGEGT. V shed 2 bases and J shed 8 bases, with 22 bases lying between them. The CDR3 spans 17 residues. CDR3 amino acids: CASSYTGWRASFYEQFF. CDR3 coding DNA: TGTGCCAGCAGTTACACGGGATGGAGGGCCTCCTTCTATGAGCAGTTCTTC.

This clonotype came up many times. The CDR3, as DNA: TGTGCCATCACCGGACTAGCGGGAGACCAAGAGACCCAGTACTTC. Translating gives CAITGLAGDQETQYF. The genes are TRBV10-3 and TRBJ2-5; 13 positions agree with TRBD2. V was clipped by 7 bases and J by 0 bases; unmatched bases: 2. CDR1 is ENHRY and CDR2 is SYGVKD in the germline V gene. This CDR3 has 15 residues.

This chain links TRBV2 with TRBJ1-1; TRBD1 matches at 8 bases. CDR1 is SNHLY, CDR2 FYNNEI, per germline. V was clipped by 1 base and J by 1 base; unmatched bases: 5. This CDR3 comprises 16 residues. The CDR3 reads CASSEGFGTGNTEAFF. The CDR3 DNA is TGTGCCAGCAGTGAAGGGTTCGGGACAGGGAACACTGAAGCTTTCTTT.

The J gene is TRBJ2-5, the V gene TRBV5-1; D might be TRBD2 (5 bases). This CDR3 has 13 amino acids. Germline V lookup: CDR1 SGHRS, CDR2 YFSETQ. The V gene lost 1 base and the J gene lost 4 bases, with 8 bases spanning the gap. The CDR3: CASSLTAGETQYF. CDR3 DNA sequence: TGCGCCAGCAGCTTGACGGCGGGAGAGACCCAGTACTTC.